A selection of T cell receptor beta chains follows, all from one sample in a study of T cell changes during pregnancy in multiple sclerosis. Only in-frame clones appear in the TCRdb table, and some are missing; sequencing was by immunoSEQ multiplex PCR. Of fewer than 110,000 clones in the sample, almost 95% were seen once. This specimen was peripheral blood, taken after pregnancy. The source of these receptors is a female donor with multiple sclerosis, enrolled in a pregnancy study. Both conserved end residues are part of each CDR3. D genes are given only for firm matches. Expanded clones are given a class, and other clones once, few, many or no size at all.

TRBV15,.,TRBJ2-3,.,CATSRGARDTQYF,TGTGCCACCAGCAGAGGGGCAAGAGATACGCAGTATTTT
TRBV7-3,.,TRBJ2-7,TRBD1,CASRSGTGGPYEQYF,TGTGCCAGCAGATCCGGGACAGGGGGCCCCTACGAGCAGTACTTC
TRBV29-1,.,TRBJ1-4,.,CSVGLQSAATNEKLFF,TGCAGCGTTGGACTTCAATCAGCTGCAACTAATGAAAAACTGTTTTTT
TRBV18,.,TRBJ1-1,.,CASSPREGFIMNTEAFF,TGTGCCAGCTCACCTAGAGAGGGATTCATCATGAACACTGAAGCTTTCTTT
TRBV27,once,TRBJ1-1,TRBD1,CASSFLPGQDLHAFF,TGTGCCAGCAGTTTCTTACCGGGACAGGACCTCCACGCTTTCTTT
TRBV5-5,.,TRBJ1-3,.,CASSLMFRVSGNTIYF,TGTGCCAGCAGCTTAATGTTCCGTGTCTCTGGAAACACCATATATTTT
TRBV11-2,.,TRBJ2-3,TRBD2,CASSLSSGGLRTDTQYF,TGTGCCAGCAGCTTATCTTCGGGGGGGCTGCGGACAGATACGCAGTATTTT
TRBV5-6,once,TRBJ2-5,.,CASSLDKQETQYF,TGTGCCAGCAGCTTGGACAAACAAGAGACCCAGTACTTC
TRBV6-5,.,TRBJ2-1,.,CASSYSNRSPYNEQFF,TGTGCCAGCAGTTACTCAAACAGGTCCCCCTACAATGAGCAGTTCTTC
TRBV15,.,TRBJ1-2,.,CATSRAETWYGYTF,TGTGCCACCAGCAGAGCGGAGACTTGGTATGGCTACACCTTC
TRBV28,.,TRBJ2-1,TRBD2,CASSSLAGGHEQFF,TGTGCCAGCTCCTCCCTAGCGGGAGGGCATGAGCAGTTCTTC
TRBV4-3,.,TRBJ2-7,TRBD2,CASSQDTSGGLATYEQYF,TGCGCCAGCAGCCAAGATACTAGCGGGGGCCTCGCTACCTACGAGCAGTACTTC
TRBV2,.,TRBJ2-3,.,CASKNGAGNPDTQYF,TGTGCCAGCAAAAATGGGGCCGGTAATCCAGATACGCAGTATTTT
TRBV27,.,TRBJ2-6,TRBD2,CASSHGTNGANVLTF,TGTGCCAGCAGTCACGGGACTAATGGGGCCAACGTCCTGACTTTC
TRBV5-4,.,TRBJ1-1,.,CASSLGAALNTEAFF,TGTGCCAGCAGCTTGGGGGCAGCCTTAAACACTGAAGCTTTCTTT
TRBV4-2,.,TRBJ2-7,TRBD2,CASSPGTSGAYEQYF,TGTGCCAGCAGCCCAGGGACTAGCGGGGCCTACGAGCAGTACTTC
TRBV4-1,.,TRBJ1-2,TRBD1,CASSQETGGSVYGYTF,TGCGCCAGCAGCCAAGAAACAGGGGGTTCGGTCTATGGCTACACCTTC
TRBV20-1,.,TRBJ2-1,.,CSASGGSEQFF,TGCAGTGCTAGCGGGGGAAGTGAGCAGTTCTTC
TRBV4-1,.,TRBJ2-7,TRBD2,CASSQDYLEAGGTISYEQYF,TGCGCCAGCAGCCAAGATTACCTCGAAGCGGGGGGGACGATCTCCTACGAGCAGTACTTC
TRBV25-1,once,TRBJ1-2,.,CASSEVKGHPYGYTF,TGTGCCAGCAGTGAAGTTAAGGGGCACCCCTATGGCTACACCTTC
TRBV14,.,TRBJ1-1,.,CASSQGEVRNQEAFF,TGTGCCAGCAGCCAAGGGGAGGTCCGGAACCAGGAAGCTTTCTTT
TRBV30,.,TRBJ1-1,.,CVWDRLGVNTEAFF,TGTGTCTGGGACCGCTTAGGGGTGAACACTGAAGCTTTCTTT